Following are 17 T cell receptor beta chains from one sample sequenced in a study of cytomegalovirus exposure and HLA in healthy donors listed by TCRdb under 2017. Receptors were amplified or captured by the immunoSEQ multiplex PCR assay. For the multiplex PCR, a mixture combining 60 forward primers for TCR Vbeta segments and 13 reverse primers for TCR Jbeta segments was used. TCRdb re-hosts the immuneACCESS table, in-frame sequences only. Its copies lack some clones; in the studies checked, an unresolved V gene accounts for under half of them, and the cause for the rest is not known. Present in this sample are about 96,000 clones, 65% to 80% of which were seen just once. The top ten clonotypes cover around 3% of the sample. Sequenced material: PBMCs. These TCRs come from a man under 40 in good health and CMV-seronegative.

The chain joins TRBV30 to TRBJ1-5; D possibly corresponds to TRBD1 (6 bases). Germline values: CDR1 GTSNPN, CDR2 SVGIG (reference sequence). The CDR3 is 13 amino acids. With 5 bases removed from V and 3 bases from J, the gap between germline ends came to 11 bases. This CDR3 is CAWSRGINQPQHF. In DNA form, the CDR3 reads TGTGCCTGGTCCAGGGGAATCAATCAGCCCCAGCATTTT.

The chain joins TRBV10-3 to TRBJ2-5, with D possibly being TRBD2 (5 bases). CDR1 is ENHRY, CDR2 SYGVKD, per germline. This CDR3 is 13 amino acids long. Trimming took off 4 bases at V and 7 bases at J, with 13 bases between the two ends. CDR3 amino acids: CAISVEAHGTQYF. The CDR3, as DNA: TGTGCCATCAGTGTGGAGGCCCATGGGACCCAGTACTTC.

The chain joins TRBV7-3 to TRBJ2-7, with 7 bases that match TRBD2. CDR1 is SGHTA, CDR2 FQGTGA, per germline. V dropped 4 bases and J dropped 0; count of bases not matched to a gene: 9. CDR3 length: 16 amino acids. CDR3 protein: CASSWERGPFSYEQYF. The CDR3 DNA sequence: TGTGCCAGCAGCTGGGAGCGGGGACCCTTCTCCTACGAGCAGTACTTC.

This clone was picked up a small number of times. This rearrangement joins TRBV27 to TRBJ1-1, with 10 bases lining up with TRBD1. The length of the CDR3 is 13 residues. Germline CDR1 reads MNHEY; CDR2 reads SMNVEV (reference sequence). The V and J ends lost 6 bases and 8 bases, in that order; junction bases with no gene match: 6. The CDR3 nucleotides are TGTGCCAGCAGGACAGGGGGCGCCGGCGAAGCTTTCTTT. It translates to CASRTGGAGEAFF.

The chain employs TRBV7-9 and TRBJ1-2; the match to TRBD1 covers 7 bases. Germline-derived CDR1 and CDR2 are SEHNR and FQNEAQ (reference sequence). J lost 14 bases, V lost 2 bases, and 14 bases had no gene match. This CDR3 has 14 amino acids. CDR3 amino acids: CASSLRTGSQVYTF. CDR3 nucleotide sequence: TGTGCCAGCAGCTTAAGGACAGGATCCCAGGTTTATACCTTC.

This clone was detected once. The chain recombines TRBV10-2 with TRBJ2-1, with TRBD1 matching over 10 bases. The germline CDR1 and CDR2 sequences are WSHSY and SAAADI. V lost 7 bases and J lost 8; bases outside the gene matches: 5. The CDR3 spans 13 residues. CDR3 nucleotide sequence: TGCGCCAGCACCCGGGACAGGGGCCATGAGCAGTTCTTC. This gives the protein CASTRDRGHEQFF.

The chain combines TRBV19 with TRBJ1-2; D remains unclear. This CDR3 spans 11 amino acids. Per germline, CDR1 LNHDA and CDR2 SQIVND (reference sequence). Trimming removed 5 bases from V and 6 bases from J, with 7 bases in between. Here the CDR3 reads CASSLTNGYTF. As DNA, the CDR3 is TGTGCCAGTAGTCTTACAAATGGCTACACCTTC.

The V call is TRBV18, the J call TRBJ2-5; D is possibly TRBD2 (6 bases). CDR3 length equals 15 residues. CDR1 is KGHSH and CDR2 is LQKENI in the germline V gene. V was shortened by 3 bases and J by 3 bases, with 14 bases between the two germline ends. CDR3 protein: CASSPLGGVEETQYF. The CDR3 nucleotides read TGTGCCAGCTCACCTCTAGGAGGGGTGGAAGAGACCCAGTACTTC.

The genes are TRBV28 and TRBJ2-7, with 8 nucleotides matching TRBD2. V lost 3 bases, J lost 3 bases, and 10 bases stayed unmatched. The CDR3 extends over 16 amino acids. Germline-derived CDR1 and CDR2 are MDHEN and SYDVKM. The CDR3 DNA sequence: TGTGCCAGCAGTTTGGGGACTAGAATCCGATACTACGAGCAGTACTTC. Its translation is CASSLGTRIRYYEQYF.

J is TRBJ1-1 and V is TRBV28; 8 nucleotides line up with TRBD1. J was trimmed by 10 bases and V by 5 bases; bases with no gene match: 12. The CDR3 runs to 14 residues. The germline gives CDR1 MDHEN, CDR2 SYDVKM. CDR3 sequence (DNA): TGTGCCAGCAGTCCTCAATTTGGACAGGGACCAGCTTTCTTT. Encoded protein: CASSPQFGQGPAFF.

The V gene is TRBV18, the J gene TRBJ1-1, with D maybe TRBD1 (6 bases). This CDR3 spans 14 amino acids. Trimming shortened V by 3 bases and J by 2 bases, and 10 bases separated the two germline ends. Germline V CDR1 and CDR2: KGHSH, LQKENI. Here the CDR3 reads CASSPARGNTEAFF. CDR3 sequence (DNA): TGTGCCAGCTCACCGGCCAGGGGAAACACTGAAGCTTTCTTT.

The chain has TRBV5-1 and TRBJ1-4, with a tentative D call TRBD1 (6 bases). Deletions cut 4 bases from V and 5 bases from J, with 15 bases between. This CDR3 comprises 15 residues. Per the germline V gene, CDR1 is SGHRS and CDR2 is YFSETQ. The CDR3 sequence is CASSRDGTQNEKLFF. The CDR3 DNA is TGCGCCAGCAGCCGGGACGGGACACAGAATGAAAAACTGTTTTTT.

V and J are TRBV5-1 and TRBJ1-4, with a possible D match to TRBD1 (5 bases). Germline CDR1 is SGHRS and CDR2 is YFSETQ. This CDR3 is 15 amino acids long. V was trimmed by 0 bases and J by 7 bases, leaving 13 bases between them. CDR3 protein: CASSLEGQGGEKLFF. CDR3 DNA sequence: TGCGCCAGCAGCTTGGAGGGCCAGGGAGGTGAAAAACTGTTTTTT.

The chain combines TRBV6-1 with TRBJ1-5; TRBD1 aligns across 7 bases. This CDR3 has 19 amino acids. Germline CDR1 and CDR2: MNHNS and SASEGT. V lost 4 bases, J lost 2 bases, and 17 bases stayed unmatched. Here the CDR3 DNA reads TGTGCCAGCAGTGCCTCCTTGTCCACAGGGGCGGCTGGCAATCAGCCCCAGCATTTT. Its translation is CASSASLSTGAAGNQPQHF.

The CDR3 DNA reads as TGTGCCAGCAGTAGAGTTGGCGGGATCTACGAGCAGTACTTC. As protein: CASSRVGGIYEQYF. V and J are TRBV11-3 and TRBJ2-7, with a tentative D call TRBD2 (6 bases). The germline V gene has CDR1 SGHNT and CDR2 YENEEA. The CDR3 loop spans 14 amino acids. V was clipped by 6 bases and J by 3 bases, with 15 bases between them. Full variable domain (missing parts from reference TRBV11-3 and TRBJ2-7): EAGVVQSPRYKIIEKKQPVAFWCNPISGHNTLYWYLQNLGQGPELLIRYENEEAVDDSQLPKDRFSAERLKGVDSTLKIQPAELGDSAVYLCASSRVGGIYEQYFGPGTRLTVT.

V usage is TRBV14 and J usage is TRBJ1-2; D not resolved. Trimming shortened V by 0 bases and J by 8 bases, and 10 bases separated the two germline ends. Germline V gene sequence: CDR1 SGHDN, CDR2 FVKESK. This CDR3 comprises 13 residues. This CDR3 reads CASSQDIFRGYTF. In nucleotides, the CDR3 is TGTGCCAGCAGCCAAGATATCTTTCGGGGCTACACCTTC.

As to this clone: In the same sample, other DNA sequences code for this CDR3. The chain has TRBV4-3 and TRBJ1-1; the D is unclear. Germline V gene data show CDR1 as LGHNA and CDR2 as YSLEER. This CDR3 has 15 residues. Trimming pared 3 bases from V and 0 bases from J, leaving 11 bases between. The CDR3 loop is CASSQDRGMNTEAFF. CDR3 nucleotides: TGCGCCAGCAGCCAGGACCGCGGGATGAACACTGAAGCTTTCTTT.